The 28 T cell receptor beta chains below all came from one sample that was sequenced in a study of blood T cell repertoires in COVID-19. TCRdb's table, derived via immunoSEQ multiplex PCR, lists solely in-frame clones and lacks some. The sample shows about 130,000 clones, roughly 88% of them seen only once. The material sequenced was peripheral blood. The receptors were sampled from a woman of 80 years or more with acute or convalescent COVID-19.

The rearrangement links TRBV5-4 to TRBJ2-7, with D perhaps TRBD1 (6 bases). Trimming took 4 bases from V and 0 from J, leaving 11 bases between them. Germline V gene lookup returns CDR1 SGHNT and CDR2 YYREEE (reference sequence). The CDR3 spans 14 residues. CDR3 in DNA: TGTGCCAGCAGCGCCGGACAGAGCTCCTACGAGCAGTACTTC. Protein product: CASSAGQSSYEQYF.

This clone was counted only a few times. This rearrangement joins TRBV24-1 to TRBJ2-7, with TRBD1 matching over 8 bases. The CDR3 spans 12 residues. V trimming: 6 bases; J trimming: 6 bases; junction bases outside the gene matches: 3. Germline V gene data show CDR1 as KGHDR and CDR2 as SFDVKD. This CDR3 reads CATSQTGVEQYF. As DNA, the CDR3 is TGTGCCACCAGTCAGACAGGGGTCGAGCAGTACTTC.

The chain uses TRBV18 and TRBJ2-2; 7 bases are a match to TRBD1. The germline V gene has CDR1 KGHSH and CDR2 LQKENI. J lost 0 bases, V lost 3 bases, and 1 base had no gene match. This CDR3 region has 15 residues. CDR3 nucleotides: TGTGCCAGCTCACCCGGGACAGCGAACACCGGGGAGCTGTTTTTT. Translating gives CASSPGTANTGELFF.

The rearrangement joins TRBV5-1 to TRBJ2-2; TRBD1 matches at 7 bases. The length of the CDR3 is 15 residues. Germline CDR1 is SGHRS and CDR2 is YFSETQ. V gave up 3 bases and J gave up 5 bases; unmatched junction bases: 7. The CDR3 region is CASSSLTGSTGELFF. CDR3 nucleotide sequence: TGCGCCAGCAGCTCTTTGACAGGGTCAACCGGGGAGCTGTTTTTT.

This chain connects TRBV5-1 to TRBJ2-1; 9 bases match TRBD1. The J segment lost 5 bases and the V segment lost 2 bases, leaving 5 bases of the junction unmatched. The CDR3 runs 15 residues. Germline lookup yields CDR1 SGHRS and CDR2 YFSETQ. CDR3 coding DNA: TGCGCCAGCAGCTTATACCGGGACAGGGACAATGAGCAGTTCTTC. Its translation: CASSLYRDRDNEQFF.

This rearrangement joins TRBV28 to TRBJ2-1, with D maybe TRBD1 (6 bases). V was trimmed by 6 bases and J by 6 bases, leaving 18 bases between them. There are 15 residues in the CDR3. The V gene's germline CDR1 is MDHEN and CDR2 SYDVKM. Written as DNA, the CDR3 is TGTGCCAGCAGCTCCAACAGGGTGGGCGTCAATGAGCAGTTCTTC. This encodes CASSSNRVGVNEQFF.

The chain couples TRBV6-4 to TRBJ1-4; maybe TRBD1 (5 bases). Trimming left V 6 bases short and J 10 bases short, with 21 bases between. The germline V gene has CDR1 MRHNA and CDR2 SNTAGT. This CDR3 has 15 amino acids. The CDR3: CASSYVGHRGGKLFF. DNA for the CDR3: TGTGCCAGCAGCTACGTGGGGCATCGGGGGGGAAAACTGTTTTTT.

V is TRBV27 and J is TRBJ2-1; TRBD2 might be the D (7 bases). Per the germline V gene, CDR1 is MNHEY and CDR2 is SMNVEV (reference sequence). V lost 2 bases, J lost 1 base, and 18 bases lay in between. The CDR3 is made up of 18 amino acids. This chain's CDR3 is CASSLSRWTAGSYNEQFF. The CDR3 DNA follows: TGTGCCAGCAGTTTAAGCCGCTGGACAGCGGGATCCTACAATGAGCAGTTCTTC.

The rearrangement links TRBV19 to TRBJ1-1; D is uncertain. The CDR3 is made up of 13 amino acids. CDR1 LNHDA and CDR2 SQIVND come from the germline V gene (reference sequence). V lost 5 bases and J 2 bases, leaving 9 bases between the germline ends. The CDR3 bases are TGTGCCAGTAGTCCTGAGATAAACACTGAAGCTTTCTTT. Translation gives CASSPEINTEAFF.

The CDR3 DNA follows: TGCGCCAGCAGCCGGACAGCACTTCGCTCTGGGGCCAACGTCCTGACTTTC. It translates to CASSRTALRSGANVLTF. The chain combines TRBV4-1 with TRBJ2-6; D is possibly TRBD1 (6 bases). The length of the CDR3 is 17 residues. Trimming stripped 4 bases from V and 0 bases from J, with 13 bases between. Germline CDR1 reads MGHRA; CDR2 reads YSYEKL.

V gene TRBV6-6 combines with J gene TRBJ2-7, with D perhaps TRBD2 (5 bases). The CDR3 runs to 14 residues. V was trimmed by 6 bases and J by 12 bases, leaving 24 bases between them. Germline-derived CDR1 and CDR2 are MNHNY and SVGAGI (reference sequence). The CDR3 DNA is TGTGCCAGCAGCCCCCCCGGGGTATCCATCAGGCTGTACTTC. Translation: CASSPPGVSIRLYF.

This chain connects TRBV5-8 to TRBJ2-7, with 8 nucleotides matching TRBD2. Germline CDR1 and CDR2: SGHTS and YDEGEE. V shed 0 bases and J 1 base; nucleotides not matched to a gene: 3. The CDR3 has 15 residues. In DNA form, the CDR3 reads TGTGCCAGCAGCTTGGCCGGGGGGGCTTCCTACGAGCAGTACTTC. Encoded protein: CASSLAGGASYEQYF.

V and J are TRBV25-1 and TRBJ1-2; D is unclear. CDR3 size: 14 residues. V was shortened by 1 base and J by 2 bases, with 8 bases between the two germline ends. Germline V lookup: CDR1 MGHDK, CDR2 SYGVNS. The DNA of the CDR3 is TGTGCCAGCAGTGAATCCCCCCAAAACTATGGCTACACCTTC. Translated: CASSESPQNYGYTF.

The chain links TRBV2 to TRBJ2-3; TRBD2 agrees at 9 bases. The germline V gene has CDR1 SNHLY and CDR2 FYNNEI. Germline trimming cut 2 bases from V and 4 bases from J; bases unmatched to any gene: 7. The CDR3 runs 16 residues. CDR3 residues: CASSERASGNADTQYF. The CDR3 region has the DNA TGTGCCAGCAGTGAAAGGGCTAGCGGGAATGCAGATACGCAGTATTTT.

This chain uses TRBV4-2 with TRBJ1-2; the D gene is possibly TRBD1 (5 bases). Germline V CDR1 and CDR2: LGHNA, YNFKEQ. V dropped 4 bases and J dropped 5 bases, with 20 bases sitting between them. The CDR3 loop spans 16 amino acids. DNA for the CDR3: TGTGCCAGCAGCCTCGGGATCGGGGACTCTGCTTATGGCTACACCTTC. Translation gives CASSLGIGDSAYGYTF.

The rearrangement uses TRBV19 and TRBJ2-7; the D is unclear. Between the trimmed V and J ends, which lost 6 bases and 7 bases, there was a span of 13 bases. This CDR3 has 12 residues. CDR1 is LNHDA, CDR2 SQIVND, per germline (reference sequence). CDR3 protein: CASSGRGGEQYF. The CDR3 DNA follows: TGTGCCAGTAGCGGTAGAGGTGGGGAGCAGTACTTC.

This chain uses TRBV7-9 with TRBJ2-7; 10 positions match TRBD2. After removal of 5 bases from V and 4 bases from J, the junction contained 8 bases not matched to a gene. This CDR3 contains 15 residues. Germline V gene sequence: CDR1 SEHNR, CDR2 FQNEAQ (reference sequence). The CDR3 loop reads CASSRSGGVRYEQYF. The CDR3 DNA reads as TGTGCCAGCAGCCGAAGCGGGGGGGTAAGATACGAGCAGTACTTC.

The chain carries TRBV20-1 and TRBJ1-2; D uncertain. The V end lost 3 bases, the J end lost 3 bases, and 8 bases lay between the germline ends. The germline CDR1 and CDR2 sequences are DFQATT and SNEGSKA (reference sequence). The CDR3 totals 12 residues. The CDR3 DNA follows: TGCAGTGCTAGTCAGATCCACTATGGCTACACCTTC. Amino acid sequence: CSASQIHYGYTF.

This sequence joins TRBV6-2 or TRBV6-3 and TRBJ2-5; 8 bases fit TRBD1. V dropped 4 bases and J dropped 5; count of bases not matched to a gene: 12. The CDR3 spans 16 residues. Germline CDR1 MNHEY, CDR2 SVGEGT. The CDR3 sequence is CASSSRYGQGGETQYF. The CDR3 DNA follows: TGTGCCAGCAGTTCCCGTTATGGACAGGGAGGCGAGACCCAGTACTTC.

V gene TRBV12-3 or TRBV12-4 combines with J gene TRBJ1-1; a weak D match, TRBD1 (5 bases). Trimming pared 3 bases from V and 7 bases from J, leaving 12 bases between. CDR3 length: 13 residues. Here the CDR3 reads CASSLGGVDEAFF. The DNA of the CDR3 is TGTGCCAGCAGTTTGGGGGGGGTGGATGAAGCTTTCTTT.

The CDR3 sequence: CASSRGGRGGNSNQPQHF. The CDR3 DNA reads TGTGCCAGCAGCCGCGGCGGGAGGGGGGGCAATAGCAATCAGCCCCAGCATTTT. The rearrangement joins TRBV5-4 to TRBJ1-5; D is possibly TRBD1 (6 bases). Trimming removed 4 bases at V and 0 bases at J, with 20 bases between. The CDR3 runs 18 residues. From germline, CDR1 is SGHNT and CDR2 YYREEE (reference sequence). Variable domain in full (rest from reference TRBV5-4 and TRBJ1-5): ETGVTQSPTHLIKTRGQQVTLRCSSQSGHNTVSWYQQALGQGPQFIFQYYREEENGRGNFPPRFSGLQFPNYSSELNVNALELDDSALYLCASSRGGRGGNSNQPQHFGDGTRLSIL.

The chain is built from TRBV29-1 and TRBJ2-5; D is unclear. In germline, CDR1 is SQVTM, CDR2 ANQGSEA. With 6 bases removed from V and 7 bases from J, the gap between germline ends came to 15 bases. This CDR3 spans 12 amino acids. CDR3: CSVRLLARTQYF. CDR3 DNA: TGCAGCGTGAGGCTGTTGGCGAGGACCCAGTACTTC.

This CDR3 reads CASSLDFHTGELFF. The CDR3 nucleotides read TGTGCCAGCAGCTTGGACTTCCACACCGGGGAGCTGTTTTTT. V gene TRBV5-6 combines with J gene TRBJ2-2; D not certain. V dropped 0 bases and J dropped 3 bases, with 6 bases sitting between them. Germline CDR1 is SGHDT and CDR2 is YYEEEE. The CDR3 length is 14 residues.

This sequence joins TRBV5-1 and TRBJ2-2, with 7 bases identical to TRBD2. CDR1 is SGHRS, CDR2 YFSETQ, per germline. J lost 5 bases, V lost 0 bases, and 4 bases had no gene match. The CDR3 loop spans 15 amino acids. CDR3 sequence reads: CASSLVGGPTGELFF. In DNA form, the CDR3 reads TGCGCCAGCAGCTTGGTGGGAGGGCCGACCGGGGAGCTGTTTTTT. Filled out from reference TRBV5-1 and TRBJ2-2, the complete variable domain reads KAGVTQTPRYLIKTRGQQVTLSCSPISGHRSVSWYQQTPGQGLQFLFEYFSETQRNKGNFPGRFSGRQFSNSRSEMNVSTLELGDSALYLCASSLVGGPTGELFFGEGSRLTVL.

V gene TRBV3-1 (or the pseudogene TRBV3-2) combines with J gene TRBJ2-5, with 9 bases aligning to TRBD1. There are 15 residues in the CDR3. V trimming: 3 bases; J trimming: 8 bases; junction bases outside the gene matches: 10. Germline CDR1 reads LGHDT; CDR2 reads YNNKEL (reference sequence). The CDR3 loop is CASSHLGQGERTQYF. The CDR3 bases are TGTGCCAGCAGCCACCTGGGACAGGGCGAGAGAACCCAGTACTTC.

This chain connects TRBV4-2 to TRBJ2-5; D is undetermined. The V end lost 0 bases, the J end lost 5 bases, and 7 bases lay between the germline ends. This CDR3 is 13 amino acids long. CDR1 and CDR2 (germline): LGHNA, YNFKEQ. The CDR3 DNA sequence: TGTGCCAGCAGCCAAGATTCCCAGGAGACCCAGTACTTC. Translation: CASSQDSQETQYF.

The gene calls are TRBV4-3 and TRBJ2-3, with a weak D call TRBD1 (5 bases). The CDR3 is made up of 15 amino acids. V dropped 5 bases and J dropped 4 bases, with 16 bases sitting between them. Germline CDR1 and CDR2: LGHNA and YSLEER. CDR3 sequence: CASSSIQGGADTQYF. CDR3 DNA sequence: TGCGCCAGCAGCAGCATTCAGGGCGGCGCAGATACGCAGTATTTT.

The V call is TRBV5-6, the J call TRBJ1-4, with TRBD1 matching 9 bases. Germline V CDR1 and CDR2: SGHDT, YYEEEE. This CDR3 spans 15 amino acids. Trimming cost V 4 bases and J 7 bases; bases outside gene matches: 8. The DNA for the CDR3 is TGTGCCAGCAGCCAAACCGGGACAGGGAGTGAAAAACTGTTTTTT. Translated, it gives CASSQTGTGSEKLFF.